This TCR beta chain was sequenced during a study of blood T cell repertoires in COVID-19. Background on the study: There were acute and convalescent COVID-19 samples, and they came from the United States, Italy and Spain. Sample material is recorded as cDNA or gDNA derived from T cells, B-cell-depleted T cells, or PBMCs.

Authors' processing steps: Researchers report that nucleated cell counts were estimated from reference gene primer amplification. Data came from immunoSEQ multiplex PCR; TCRdb stores just in-frame clones and leaves some out. The V and J calls and clone size are taken from that table; D and trimming were inferred from the DNA. The sample has around 85,000 clones, 86% seen once. The source material was peripheral blood. This sequence originates from a man between 45 and 60 years old with active COVID-19.

The DNA of the CDR3 is TGTGCCAGTAGTATGTACCTAGGGGAGCTGTTTTTT. Its translation: CASSMYLGELFF. This chain connects TRBV19 to TRBJ2-2; D is unresolved. Germline CDR1 and CDR2: LNHDA and SQIVND (reference sequence). V lost 3 bases and J 8 bases, leaving 7 bases between the germline ends. The CDR3 consists of 12 residues. Using reference TRBV19 and TRBJ2-2 for the parts outside the CDR3, the full variable domain is DGGITQSPKYLFRKEGQNVTLSCEQNLNHDAMYWYRQDPGQGLRLIYYSQIVNDFQKGDIAEGYSVSREKKESFPLTVTSAQKNPTAFYLCASSMYLGELFFGEGSRLTVL.